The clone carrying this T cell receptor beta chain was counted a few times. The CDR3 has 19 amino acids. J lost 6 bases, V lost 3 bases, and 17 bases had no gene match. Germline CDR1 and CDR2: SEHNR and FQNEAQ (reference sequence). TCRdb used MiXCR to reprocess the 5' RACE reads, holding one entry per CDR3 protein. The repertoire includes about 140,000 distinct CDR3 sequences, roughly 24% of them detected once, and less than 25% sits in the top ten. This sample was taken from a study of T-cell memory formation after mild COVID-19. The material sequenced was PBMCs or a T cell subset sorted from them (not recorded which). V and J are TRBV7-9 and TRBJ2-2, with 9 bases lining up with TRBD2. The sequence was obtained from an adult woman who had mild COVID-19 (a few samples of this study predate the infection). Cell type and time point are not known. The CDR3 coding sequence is TGTGCCAGCAGCTTCAGGGTAGCGGGAGCGGTTTTCGATCCCGGGGAGCTGTTTTTT. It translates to CASSFRVAGAVFDPGELFF.